Detailed here is one T cell receptor beta chain. Its antigen is not identified. TCRdb's table, derived via immunoSEQ multiplex PCR, lists solely in-frame clones and lacks some. The sample consists of 95,000 to 110,000 clones, over 90% of them appearing once. The CDR3 has 15 residues. The V end was cut by 0 bases, the J end by 1 base, with 10 bases between. Germline values: CDR1 SGHRS, CDR2 YFSETQ. The source of the sample is a study of T cell responses to AZD1222 COVID-19 vaccine. Whole-study findings and limits: Reportedly, nearly half of unique spike TCRs recognized epitopes outside B.1.351/B.1.1.7 mutations. Spike regions recognized by vaccine-associated CD4 TCRs spanned the protein, led by 160-218 and 743-854. White British ancestry dominated among donors, who included more females, and clonal diversity was possibly underestimated.

The chain has TRBV5-1 and TRBJ1-1; TRBD1 is a possible D gene (6 bases). This specimen was peripheral blood, taken on day 0 of AZD1222 vaccination. The receptor's source is an adult in good health. CDR3 amino acids: CASSLAPDRNTEAFF. The CDR3 DNA reads as TGCGCCAGCAGCTTGGCCCCGGACAGGAACACTGAAGCTTTCTTT.